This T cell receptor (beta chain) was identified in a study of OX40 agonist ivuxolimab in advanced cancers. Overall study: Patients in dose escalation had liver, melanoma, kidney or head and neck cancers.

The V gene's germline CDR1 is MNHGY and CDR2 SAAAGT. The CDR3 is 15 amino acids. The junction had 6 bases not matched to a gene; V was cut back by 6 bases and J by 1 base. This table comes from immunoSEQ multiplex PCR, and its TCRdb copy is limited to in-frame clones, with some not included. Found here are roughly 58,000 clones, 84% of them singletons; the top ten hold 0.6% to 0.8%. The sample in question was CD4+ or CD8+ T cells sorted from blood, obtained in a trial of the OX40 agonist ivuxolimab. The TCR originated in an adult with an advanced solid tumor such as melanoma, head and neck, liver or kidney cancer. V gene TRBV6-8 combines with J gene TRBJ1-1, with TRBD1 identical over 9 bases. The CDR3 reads CASRPEDRGNTEAFF. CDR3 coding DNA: TGTGCCAGCAGGCCTGAGGACAGGGGGAACACTGAAGCTTTCTTT.